These 15 T cell receptor beta chains were sequenced from one sample in a study of blood T cell repertoires in COVID-19 (TCRdb year 2020). Libraries were prepared through the immunoSEQ multiplex PCR assay. TCRdb's version of the immuneACCESS table is confined to in-frame rearrangements and falls short of the full clone set. An unresolved V gene accounts for under half of the shortfall where checked; the remainder is of unknown origin. Across this sample there are hundreds of thousands of clones, with around 90% seen only once. 2.6% of the sample belongs to the ten largest clones. The source material was PBMCs or T cells enriched from blood (not recorded which). These receptors came from a woman between 25 and 40 years old with acute COVID-19.

The chain couples TRBV5-6 to TRBJ1-5; possibly TRBD1 for D (6 bases). Trimming took off 0 bases at V and 0 bases at J, with 7 bases between the two ends. Germline V CDR1 and CDR2: SGHDT, YYEEEE. The CDR3 covers 15 residues. The CDR3 is CASSLGQDSNQPQHF. The CDR3 DNA reads as TGTGCCAGCAGCTTGGGACAGGATAGCAATCAGCCCCAGCATTTT.

As regards this clone: The conserved final phenylalanine or tryptophan is absent from the CDR3, which likely points to a read error. The DNA is omitted, as the CDR3 cannot be located on it reliably, and the CDR3 follows TCRdb's listing. The V call is TRBV12-2, the J call TRBJ2-7; the table's D call of TRBD2 was not tested on the DNA. TRBV12-2 is a documented pseudogene. Termini included, the CDR3 measures 10 amino acids. CDR3 amino acids: CASRLALSTG.

The CDR3 protein is CASSRTGSYNSPLHF. The CDR3 DNA follows: TGTGCCAGCAGTCGGACGGGGTCCTATAATTCACCCCTCCACTTT. V and J are TRBV5-4 and TRBJ1-6; D uncertain. The germline V and J ends were trimmed by 5 bases and 1 base, with 10 bases remaining between them. Germline CDR1 reads SGHNT; CDR2 reads YYREEE (reference sequence). The CDR3 is 15 residues long.

V is TRBV7-2 and J is TRBJ1-1, with D tentatively TRBD1 (5 bases). Deletions cut 7 bases from V and 3 bases from J, with 12 bases between. CDR3 size: 13 residues. Germline V gives CDR1 SGHTA, CDR2 FQGNSA. In DNA, the CDR3 is TGTGCCAGCAACCTAGACAGATACACTGAAGCTTTCTTT. It specifies CASNLDRYTEAFF.

This clone turned up a few times. CDR3 nucleotides: TGTGCCAGCAGTACAAACAGGGCTCCTAACTATGGCTACACCTTC. This gives the protein CASSTNRAPNYGYTF. The chain couples TRBV27 to TRBJ1-2; possible D gene TRBD1, 6 bases. CDR3 length equals 15 residues. The germline V gene encodes CDR1 MNHEY and CDR2 SMNVEV (reference sequence). The V gene lost 5 bases and the J gene lost 0 bases, with 13 bases spanning the gap.

The J gene is TRBJ1-2, the V gene TRBV25-1; D might be TRBD1 (5 bases). This CDR3 has 14 residues. Trimming removed 4 bases from V and 6 bases from J, with 15 bases in between. From germline, CDR1 is MGHDK and CDR2 SYGVNS. The CDR3 is CASSVAGRVDGYTF. In DNA form, the CDR3 reads TGTGCCAGCAGTGTGGCAGGGAGGGTAGATGGCTACACCTTC.

In the case of this clone: Compared with germline, one end of the junction differs, possibly owing to a read error. The chain uses TRBV3-1 (or the pseudogene TRBV3-2) and TRBJ2-7; TRBD1 aligns across 9 bases. Per germline, CDR1 LGHDT and CDR2 YNNKEL (reference sequence). The CDR3 contains 14 residues. The CDR3 region has the DNA TGTGCCAGCAGCGAAGACAGGGGGTCCTACGAGCAGTACTTC. This sequence encodes CASSEDRGSYEQYF.

J is TRBJ1-2 and V is TRBV29-1; 8 positions match TRBD1. Germline lookup yields CDR1 SQVTM and CDR2 ANQGSEA. Trimming at V came to 2 bases and at J to 5 bases, leaving 7 bases not matched to a gene. This CDR3 comprises 14 residues. The CDR3 sequence is CSVEPAGGIYGYTF. CDR3 in DNA: TGCAGCGTTGAACCCGCAGGGGGCATATATGGCTACACCTTC.

This sequence joins TRBV19 and TRBJ2-1; D is undetermined. CDR3 length: 13 amino acids. The germline gives CDR1 LNHDA, CDR2 SQIVND (reference sequence). With 4 bases removed from V and 9 bases from J, the gap between germline ends came to 13 bases. CDR3 sequence: CASSSSLSGEQFF. CDR3 in DNA: TGTGCCAGTAGTAGCTCTTTATCGGGTGAGCAGTTCTTC.

This clone was picked up one time. The rearrangement joins TRBV6-5 to TRBJ1-5; D gene uncertain. The germline V and J ends were trimmed by 7 bases and 0 bases, with 10 bases remaining between them. The CDR3 sequence is 14 residues long. Looked up from germline, CDR1 is MNHEY and CDR2 is SVGAGI. The CDR3 protein is CASKDNHSNQPQHF. The DNA of the CDR3 is TGTGCCAGCAAAGACAATCATAGCAATCAGCCCCAGCATTTT.

The V call is TRBV4-3, the J call TRBJ1-2; weak D call: TRBD1 (5 bases). Germline V gene data show CDR1 as LGHNA and CDR2 as YSLEER. The CDR3 runs to 14 residues. Deletions cut 0 bases from V and 6 bases from J, with 11 bases between. In DNA form, the CDR3 reads TGCGCCAGCAGCCAAGATCTCGCGGGGCATGGCTACACCTTC. Its protein product is CASSQDLAGHGYTF.

V is TRBV5-5 and J is TRBJ2-5; possible D gene TRBD2, 5 bases. With 3 bases removed from V and 4 bases from J, the gap between germline ends came to 13 bases. The germline V gene has CDR1 SGHKS and CDR2 YYEKEE (reference sequence). This CDR3 spans 14 amino acids. CDR3 DNA: TGTGCCAGCAGCTGGGGAGTAGAGGGAGAGACCCAGTACTTC. Translated, it gives CASSWGVEGETQYF. The full variable domain, with the rest looked up from reference TRBV5-5 and TRBJ2-5, is DAGVTQSPTHLIKTRGQQVTLRCSPISGHKSVSWYQQVLGQGPQFIFQYYEKEERGRGNFPDRFSARQFPNYSSELNVNALLLGDSALYLCASSWGVEGETQYFGPGTRLLVL.

V gene TRBV2 combines with J gene TRBJ2-2; D is unclear. The CDR3 totals 14 residues. CDR1 and CDR2 (germline): SNHLY, FYNNEI. V lost 2 bases to trimming and J lost 1 base, with 5 bases between them. The CDR3 DNA sequence: TGTGCCAGCAGTGAAAGAGGGAACACCGGGGAGCTGTTTTTT. Protein product: CASSERGNTGELFF. Combining the CDR3 with reference TRBV2 and TRBJ2-2 gives the whole variable domain EPEVTQTPSHQVTQMGQEVILRCVPISNHLYFYWYRQILGQKVEFLVSFYNNEISEKSEIFDDQFSVERPDGSNFTLKIRSTKLEDSAMYFCASSERGNTGELFFGEGSRLTVL.

In nucleotides, the CDR3 is TGTGCCAGCAGCTTAGGAGGGGGCGGCTACACCTTC. Its translation is CASSLGGGGYTF. The V gene is TRBV11-2, the J gene TRBJ1-2; 7 bases line up with TRBD1. V was clipped by 1 base and J by 8 bases; unmatched bases: 1. Germline V lookup: CDR1 SGHAT, CDR2 FQNNGV. The CDR3 loop spans 12 amino acids.

This clone came up a few times. The chain combines TRBV4-1 with TRBJ2-7; tentatively, D is TRBD1 (6 bases). V lost 1 base, J lost 4 bases, and 8 bases lay in between. The germline V gene has CDR1 MGHRA and CDR2 YSYEKL. The CDR3 is 13 residues long. CDR3 loop: CASSQGTVYEQYF. In nucleotides, the CDR3 is TGCGCCAGCAGCCAAGGGACAGTATACGAGCAGTACTTC.